What follows are 15 T cell receptor beta chains derived from one specimen sequenced in a study of blood T cell repertoires in COVID-19 (TCRdb year 2020). Library construction relied on the immunoSEQ multiplex PCR assay. What TCRdb holds here is the immuneACCESS table cut down to in-frame rearrangements. Part of the clones is not present; checked against another copy, under half of the missing clones reflect an unresolved V gene, and the others are unexplained. This sample holds over 75,000 clones; around 88% were observed only once. Roughly 2.1% of the sample is in the top ten clones. The sequencing sample was made of peripheral blood. These receptors came from a man over 45 with COVID-19, enrolled during active disease.

The chain employs TRBV3-1 (or the pseudogene TRBV3-2) and TRBJ1-1; 7 bases are a match to TRBD1. The ends lost 4 bases at V and 1 base at J; junction bases unmatched: 3. The germline CDR1 and CDR2 sequences are LGHDT and YNNKEL (reference sequence). This CDR3 contains 14 residues. The CDR3 sequence is CASSPRDRNTEAFF. For the CDR3, the DNA is TGTGCCAGCAGCCCTCGGGACAGGAACACTGAAGCTTTCTTT.

This chain uses TRBV10-3 with TRBJ1-2, with 12 bases lining up with TRBD1. J lost 2 bases, V lost 4 bases, and 8 bases had no gene match. CDR3 length: 17 residues. Germline CDR1 reads ENHRY; CDR2 reads SYGVKD. The CDR3 coding sequence is TGTGCCATCAGTGGGGCCGCTGGGACAGGGGGCAACTATGGCTACACCTTC. Protein: CAISGAAGTGGNYGYTF.

The V and J genes are TRBV4-1 and TRBJ1-3, with D tentatively TRBD1 (6 bases). Germline CDR1 is MGHRA and CDR2 is YSYEKL. V was trimmed by 0 bases and J by 0 bases, leaving 12 bases between them. CDR3 size: 17 residues. CDR3 nucleotides: TGCGCCAGCAGCCAAGAGTCGCAGGACAGCTCTGGAAACACCATATATTTT. It translates to CASSQESQDSSGNTIYF.

The V and J genes are TRBV3-1 (or the pseudogene TRBV3-2) and TRBJ1-2; maybe TRBD1 (5 bases). Trimming took off 1 base at V and 4 bases at J, with 10 bases between the two ends. Per the germline V gene, CDR1 is LGHDT and CDR2 is YNNKEL (reference sequence). The CDR3 spans 14 residues. CDR3 sequence reads: CASSQVGGSYGYTF. CDR3 coding DNA: TGTGCCAGCAGCCAAGTCGGGGGGTCCTATGGCTACACCTTC.

A few counts support this clone. This chain connects TRBV10-3 to TRBJ1-5, with D perhaps matching TRBD1 (6 bases). CDR1 and CDR2 (germline): ENHRY, SYGVKD. CDR3 size: 14 residues. The germline V and J ends were trimmed by 6 bases and 4 bases, with 13 bases remaining between them. The CDR3 DNA sequence: TGTGCCATCAGCGAGGGACACACTAATCAGCCCCAGCATTTT. It specifies CAISEGHTNQPQHF.

This clone was seen a few times. An end of the junction differs from the germline gene, which may be a read error. V is TRBV9 and J is TRBJ2-5; 11 nucleotides agree with TRBD2. The germline CDR1 and CDR2 sequences are SGDLS and YYNGEE. This CDR3 comprises 14 residues. CDR3 coding DNA: TGTGCCAGCAACGTAGCGGGGGGGCGAGAGACCCAGTACTTC. It codes for CASNVAGGRETQYF. The full variable domain, with the rest looked up from reference TRBV9 and TRBJ2-5, is DSGVTQTPKHLITATGQRVTLRCSPRSGDLSVYWYQQSLDQGLQFLIQYYNGEERAKGNILERFSAQQFPDLHSELNLSSLELGDSALYFCASNVAGGRETQYFGPGTRLLVL.

This clone showed up just once. The chain combines TRBV2 with TRBJ2-3; D ambiguous. This CDR3 has 15 amino acids. The germline CDR1 and CDR2 sequences are SNHLY and FYNNEI. V lost 6 bases to trimming and J lost 4 bases, with 17 bases between them. In DNA form, the CDR3 reads TGTGCCAGCAGAGAGACCACCTTGGGCTCAGATACGCAGTATTTT. It is translated as CASRETTLGSDTQYF.

The CDR3 here is CASSPVNTGELFF. The CDR3 DNA reads as TGCGCCAGCAGCCCAGTGAACACCGGGGAGCTGTTTTTT. The V call is TRBV5-1, the J call TRBJ2-2; D call uncertain. The CDR3 spans 13 residues. Germline V CDR1 and CDR2: SGHRS, YFSETQ. Between the trimmed V and J ends, which lost 4 bases and 1 base, there was a span of 5 bases. Full variable domain (remainder filled in from reference TRBV5-1 and TRBJ2-2): KAGVTQTPRYLIKTRGQQVTLSCSPISGHRSVSWYQQTPGQGLQFLFEYFSETQRNKGNFPGRFSGRQFSNSRSEMNVSTLELGDSALYLCASSPVNTGELFFGEGSRLTVL.

The V gene is TRBV3-1 (or the pseudogene TRBV3-2), the J gene TRBJ1-1; TRBD1 might be the D (5 bases). Germline V gene lookup returns CDR1 LGHDT and CDR2 YNNKEL (reference sequence). This CDR3 has 15 amino acids. V lost 4 bases to trimming and J lost 6 bases, with 18 bases between them. The CDR3 coding sequence is TGTGCCAGCAGCCGGACCCACGGGGGTCGGTCTGAAGCTTTCTTT. It encodes CASSRTHGGRSEAFF.

The chain is built from TRBV6-6 and TRBJ2-2, with 7 bases fitting TRBD2. Germline loops: CDR1 MNHNY, CDR2 SVGAGI (reference sequence). The V and J ends lost 6 bases and 6 bases, in that order; junction bases with no gene match: 13. CDR3 length equals 16 residues. CDR3 nucleotide sequence: TGTGCCAGCAGCCCCCCTTTGAGCGGGGCTCCCGGGGAGCTGTTTTTT. This encodes CASSPPLSGAPGELFF.

The CDR3 region has the DNA TGTGCCAGCAGAGTCAGGGTAATGAACACTGAAGCTTTCTTT. This translates into CASRVRVMNTEAFF. The chain carries TRBV28 and TRBJ1-1; D is perhaps TRBD1 (5 bases). Trimming removed 6 bases from V and 0 bases from J, with 11 bases in between. This CDR3 is built from 14 residues. Germline-derived CDR1 and CDR2 are MDHEN and SYDVKM.

The gene calls are TRBV7-8 and TRBJ1-2; no clear D gene. The V end lost 2 bases, the J end lost 3 bases, and 19 bases lay between the germline ends. CDR1 and CDR2 (germline): SGHVS, FQNEAQ. The CDR3 totals 17 residues. CDR3: CASSLILSPTADYGYTF. As DNA, the CDR3 is TGTGCCAGCAGCTTAATTCTATCGCCAACCGCCGACTATGGCTACACCTTC.

The chain uses TRBV5-6 and TRBJ2-7, with 9 bases identical to TRBD1. CDR1 and CDR2 from the germline V gene are SGHDT and YYEEEE. J lost 3 bases, V lost 2 bases, and 6 bases had no gene match. CDR3 length equals 15 residues. The CDR3 DNA is TGTGCCAGCAGCTTTTTGGGGACAGGGATCTACGAGCAGTACTTC. Translated, it gives CASSFLGTGIYEQYF. The entire variable domain, with the rest obtained from reference TRBV5-6 and TRBJ2-7, is as follows: DAGVTQSPTHLIKTRGQQVTLRCSPKSGHDTVSWYQQALGQGPQFIFQYYEEEERQRGNFPDRFSGHQFPNYSSELNVNALLLGDSALYLCASSFLGTGIYEQYFGPGTRLTVT.

The chain recombines TRBV21-1 with TRBJ2-2; the table's TRBD2 call for D was not verified on the DNA. TRBV21-1 is shown as a pseudogene. CDR3 length: 21 amino acids. DNA for the CDR3: TGTGCCAGCAGCAAAAAAAGTAGGGGCCCTAGCGGGGGGGCCCACACCGGGGAGCTGTTTTTT. It codes for CASSKKSRGPSGGAHTGELFF.

This clone appeared once. The V call is TRBV3-1 (or the pseudogene TRBV3-2), the J call TRBJ2-7; maybe TRBD1 (5 bases). In germline, CDR1 is LGHDT, CDR2 YNNKEL (reference sequence). Trimming took 4 bases from V and 2 from J, leaving 9 bases between them. This CDR3 has 13 residues. CDR3 nucleotide sequence: TGTGCCAGCAGCCCAGGGCCCCCCTACGAGCAGTACTTC. Residues: CASSPGPPYEQYF.